This T cell receptor (beta chain) was found in a study of blood T cell repertoires in COVID-19. Study as a whole: Donors in the United States, Italy and Spain gave samples during acute or convalescent COVID-19. T cells, B-cell-depleted T cells, or PBMCs provided the cDNA or gDNA that served as material.

Source study methods: Estimation of nucleated cell counts relied on the amplification of reference gene primers. Libraries were prepared by immunoSEQ multiplex PCR; TCRdb keeps only in-frame clonotypes and omits some of them. The D gene and trimming were derived from the DNA, and the V and J assignments and clone size from that table. The sample holds approximately 46,000 clones, over 75% seen once. Sequencing input: peripheral blood. This clonotype was sampled from a human donor in a cohort sampled during active COVID-19.

The CDR3 DNA follows: TGTGCCTGGAGCATGGACAGGGTAACCGAGCAGTACTTC. It specifies CAWSMDRVTEQYF. The J gene is TRBJ2-7, the V gene TRBV30, with 8 bases lining up with TRBD1. V dropped 3 bases and J dropped 6; count of bases not matched to a gene: 7. Germline V gene lookup returns CDR1 GTSNPN and CDR2 SVGIG (reference sequence). This CDR3 is built from 13 residues. Supplemented by reference TRBV30 and TRBJ2-7, the full variable domain reads SQTIHQWPATLVQPVGSPLSLECTVEGTSNPNLYWYRQAAGRGLQLLFYSVGIGQISSEVPQNLSASRPQDRQFILSSKKLLLSDSGFYLCAWSMDRVTEQYFGPGTRLTVT.